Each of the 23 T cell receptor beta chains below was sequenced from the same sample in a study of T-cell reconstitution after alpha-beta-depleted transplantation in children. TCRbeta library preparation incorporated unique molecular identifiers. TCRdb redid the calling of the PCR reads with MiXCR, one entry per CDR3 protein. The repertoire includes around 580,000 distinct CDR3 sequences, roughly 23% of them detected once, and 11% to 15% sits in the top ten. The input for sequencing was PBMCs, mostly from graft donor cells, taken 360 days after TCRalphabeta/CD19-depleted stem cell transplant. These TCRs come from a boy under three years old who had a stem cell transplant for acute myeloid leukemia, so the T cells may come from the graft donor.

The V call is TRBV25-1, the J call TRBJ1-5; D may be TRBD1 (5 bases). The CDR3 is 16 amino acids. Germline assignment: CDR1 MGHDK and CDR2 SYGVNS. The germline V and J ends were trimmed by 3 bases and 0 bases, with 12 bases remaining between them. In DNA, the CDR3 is TGTGCCAGCAGTGATGGGCGACAGAGTAGCAATCAGCCCCAGCATTTT. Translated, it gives CASSDGRQSSNQPQHF.

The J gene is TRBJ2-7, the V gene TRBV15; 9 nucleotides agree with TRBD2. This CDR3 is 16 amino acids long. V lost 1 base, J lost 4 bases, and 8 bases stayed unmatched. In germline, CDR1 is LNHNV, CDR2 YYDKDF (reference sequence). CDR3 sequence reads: CATSRVISGGRYEQYF. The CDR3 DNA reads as TGTGCCACCAGCAGAGTGATAAGCGGGGGGAGATACGAGCAGTACTTC.

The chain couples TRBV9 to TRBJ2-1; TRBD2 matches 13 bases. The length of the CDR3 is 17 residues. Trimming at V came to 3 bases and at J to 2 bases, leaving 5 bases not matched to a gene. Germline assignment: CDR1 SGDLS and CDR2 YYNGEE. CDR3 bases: TGTGCCAGCAGCGCCCCGACTAGCGGGGGGACCTACAATGAGCAGTTCTTC. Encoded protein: CASSAPTSGGTYNEQFF.

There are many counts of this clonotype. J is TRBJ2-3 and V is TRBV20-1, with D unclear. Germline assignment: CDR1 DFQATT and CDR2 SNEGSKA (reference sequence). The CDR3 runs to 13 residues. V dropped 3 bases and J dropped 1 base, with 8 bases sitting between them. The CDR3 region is CSASLGGTDTQYF. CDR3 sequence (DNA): TGCAGTGCTAGTCTCGGAGGCACAGATACGCAGTATTTT.

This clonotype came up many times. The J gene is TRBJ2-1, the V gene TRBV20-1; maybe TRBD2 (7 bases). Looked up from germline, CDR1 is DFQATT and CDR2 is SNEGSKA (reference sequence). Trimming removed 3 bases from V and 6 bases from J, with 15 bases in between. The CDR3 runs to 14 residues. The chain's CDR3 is CSARLGRGGNEQFF. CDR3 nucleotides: TGCAGTGCTAGGCTGGGGAGGGGGGGCAATGAGCAGTTCTTC.

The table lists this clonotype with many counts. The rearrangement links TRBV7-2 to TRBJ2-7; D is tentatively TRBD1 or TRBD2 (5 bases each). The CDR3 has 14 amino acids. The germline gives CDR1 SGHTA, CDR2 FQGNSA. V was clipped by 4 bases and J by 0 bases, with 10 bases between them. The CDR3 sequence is CASSSGDHSYEQYF. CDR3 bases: TGTGCCAGCAGCTCCGGGGACCACTCCTACGAGCAGTACTTC.

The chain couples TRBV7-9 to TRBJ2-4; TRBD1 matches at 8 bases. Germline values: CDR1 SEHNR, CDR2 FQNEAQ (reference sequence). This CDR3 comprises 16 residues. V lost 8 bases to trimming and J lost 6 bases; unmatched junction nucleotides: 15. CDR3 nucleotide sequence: TGTGCCAGCGCCTCCATCGACAGGGGTCGGCCAAACATTCAGTACTTC. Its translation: CASASIDRGRPNIQYF.

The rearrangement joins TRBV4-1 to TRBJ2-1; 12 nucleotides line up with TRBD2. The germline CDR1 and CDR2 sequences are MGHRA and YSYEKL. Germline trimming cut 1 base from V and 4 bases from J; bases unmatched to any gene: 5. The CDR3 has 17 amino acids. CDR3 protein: CASSQGPLAGGYNEQFF. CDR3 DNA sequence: TGCGCCAGCAGCCAAGGTCCACTAGCGGGGGGATACAATGAGCAGTTCTTC.

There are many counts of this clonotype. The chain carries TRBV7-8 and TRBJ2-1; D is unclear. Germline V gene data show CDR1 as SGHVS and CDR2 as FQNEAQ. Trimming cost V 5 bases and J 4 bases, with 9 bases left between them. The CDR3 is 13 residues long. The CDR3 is CASSPVRYNEQFF. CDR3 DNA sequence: TGTGCCAGCAGCCCGGTTAGGTACAATGAGCAGTTCTTC.

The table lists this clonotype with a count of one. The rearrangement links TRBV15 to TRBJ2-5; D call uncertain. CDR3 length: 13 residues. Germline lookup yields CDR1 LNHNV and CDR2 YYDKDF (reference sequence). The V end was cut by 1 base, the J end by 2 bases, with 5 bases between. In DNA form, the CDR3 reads TGTGCCACCAGCAGAGGGGCACAAGAGACCCAGTACTTC. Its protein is CATSRGAQETQYF.

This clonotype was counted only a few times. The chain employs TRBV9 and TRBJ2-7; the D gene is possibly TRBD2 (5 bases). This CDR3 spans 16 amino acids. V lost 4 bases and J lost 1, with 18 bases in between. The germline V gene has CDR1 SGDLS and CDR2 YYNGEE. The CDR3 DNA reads TGTGCCAGCAGCCCTGACACCCACGGGGATTCCTACGAGCAGTACTTC. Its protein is CASSPDTHGDSYEQYF.

CDR3 amino acids: CASSYEPLGTGGDEQYF. Here the CDR3 DNA reads TGTGCCAGCAGTTACGAGCCCCTCGGGACAGGGGGCGACGAGCAGTACTTC. The chain employs TRBV6-2 or TRBV6-3 and TRBJ2-7, with 12 bases that match TRBD1. The trim removed 2 bases at V and 5 bases at J, leaving 10 bases unmatched. Germline values: CDR1 MNHEY, CDR2 SVGEGT. CDR3 length equals 17 residues.

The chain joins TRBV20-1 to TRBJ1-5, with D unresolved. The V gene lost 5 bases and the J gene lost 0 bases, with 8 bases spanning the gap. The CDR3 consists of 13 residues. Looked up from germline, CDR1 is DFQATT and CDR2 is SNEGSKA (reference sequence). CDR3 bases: TGCAGTGCTGGAATTGATAGCAATCAGCCCCAGCATTTT. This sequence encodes CSAGIDSNQPQHF.

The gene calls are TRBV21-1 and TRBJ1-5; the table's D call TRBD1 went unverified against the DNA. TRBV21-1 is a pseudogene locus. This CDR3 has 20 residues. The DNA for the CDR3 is TGTGCCAGCACAACCTCGCCCCCGGCGTGGCGGACAGGGGGAGGTCAGCCCCAGCATTTT. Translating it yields CASTTSPPAWRTGGGQPQHF.

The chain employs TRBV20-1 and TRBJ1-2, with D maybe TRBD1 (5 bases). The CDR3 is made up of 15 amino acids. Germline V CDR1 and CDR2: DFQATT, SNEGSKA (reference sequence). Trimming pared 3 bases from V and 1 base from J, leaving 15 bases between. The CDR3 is CSASATVGFNYGYTF. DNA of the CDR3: TGCAGTGCTAGCGCGACAGTGGGTTTTAACTATGGCTACACCTTC.

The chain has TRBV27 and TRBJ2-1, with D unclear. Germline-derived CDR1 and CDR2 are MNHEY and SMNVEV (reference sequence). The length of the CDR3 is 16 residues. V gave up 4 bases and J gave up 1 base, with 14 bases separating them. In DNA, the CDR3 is TGTGCCAGCAGTTCTAACCGAGACATATCCTACAATGAGCAGTTCTTC. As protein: CASSSNRDISYNEQFF.

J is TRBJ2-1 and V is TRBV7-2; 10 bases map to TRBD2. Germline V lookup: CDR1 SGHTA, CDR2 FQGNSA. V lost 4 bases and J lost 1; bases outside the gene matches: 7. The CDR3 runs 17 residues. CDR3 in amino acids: CASSSASGGASYNEQFF. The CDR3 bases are TGTGCCAGCAGCTCCGCCAGCGGGGGGGCATCCTACAATGAGCAGTTCTTC.

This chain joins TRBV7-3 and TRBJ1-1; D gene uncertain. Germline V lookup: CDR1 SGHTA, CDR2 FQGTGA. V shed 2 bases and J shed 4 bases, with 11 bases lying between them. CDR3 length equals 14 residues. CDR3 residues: CASSLLVGSTEAFF. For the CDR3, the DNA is TGTGCCAGCAGCTTACTGGTTGGATCCACTGAAGCTTTCTTT.

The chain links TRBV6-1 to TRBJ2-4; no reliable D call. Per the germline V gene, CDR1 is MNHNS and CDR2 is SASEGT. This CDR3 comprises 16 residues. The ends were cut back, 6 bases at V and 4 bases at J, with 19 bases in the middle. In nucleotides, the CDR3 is TGTGCCAGCAGCCAGTCGTACCTGGTGAGGAAAAACATTCAGTACTTC. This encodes CASSQSYLVRKNIQYF.

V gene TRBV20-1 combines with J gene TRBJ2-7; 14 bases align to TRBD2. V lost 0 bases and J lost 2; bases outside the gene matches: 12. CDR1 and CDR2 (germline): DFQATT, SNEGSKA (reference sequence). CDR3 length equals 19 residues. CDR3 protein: CSARDPIRLAGGRPYEQYV. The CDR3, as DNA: TGCAGTGCTAGAGATCCTATTAGACTAGCGGGGGGGCGTCCCTACGAGCAGTACGTC.

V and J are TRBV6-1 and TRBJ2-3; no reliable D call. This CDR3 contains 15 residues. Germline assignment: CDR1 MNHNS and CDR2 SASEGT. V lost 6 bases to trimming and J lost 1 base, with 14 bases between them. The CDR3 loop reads CASRLRLSGTDTQYF. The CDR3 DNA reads TGTGCCAGCAGGCTCCGGTTGTCAGGCACAGATACGCAGTATTTT.

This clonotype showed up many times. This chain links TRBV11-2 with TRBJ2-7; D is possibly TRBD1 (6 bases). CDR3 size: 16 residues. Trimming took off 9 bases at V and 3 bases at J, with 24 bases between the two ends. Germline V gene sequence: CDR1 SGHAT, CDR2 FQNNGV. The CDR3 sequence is CASCDLSWGHSYEQYF. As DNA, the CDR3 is TGTGCCAGTTGCGACTTGTCATGGGGACACAGCTACGAGCAGTACTTC.

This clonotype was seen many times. The CDR3 nucleotides are TGCGCCAGCAGCTTGGCGGTCCAGGGGAGCTCCTACGAGCAGTACTTC. Protein product: CASSLAVQGSSYEQYF. The chain uses TRBV5-1 and TRBJ2-7; maybe TRBD1 (6 bases). The CDR3 extends over 16 amino acids. Germline loops: CDR1 SGHRS, CDR2 YFSETQ. The V end was cut by 0 bases, the J end by 0 bases, with 13 bases between.